This T cell receptor (beta chain) originates from a study of regulatory T cells in long-lasting Graves disease. Combining iRepertoire HTBI primers with Arm-PCR of CDR3 regions, the authors built TCR beta libraries. MiXCR, run by TCRdb on the multiplex PCR reads, gives a single entry per CDR3 protein. This sample yields about 290,000 distinct CDR3 sequences, of which 22% are seen a single time; roughly three fifths belongs to the top ten. Note on this clonotype: Its antigen is unidentified.

The germline CDR1 and CDR2 sequences are SEHNR and FQNEAQ (reference sequence). CDR3 length: 14 amino acids. Trimming removed 4 bases from V and 5 bases from J; junction bases left unmatched: 8. The time point was: persistent/refractory GD, antithyroid drugs over 5 years with positive TRAb. The TCR library was made from RNA that had been extracted from PBMCs in TRIzol. In each case, Graves' disease was diagnosed per American Thyroid Association guidelines. Whole-study results and caveats: Persistent patients had a count of shared public clonotypes (approximately 3,000) that exceeded that of new patients (966). Patients whose Graves' disease persisted exhibited lower TCR diversity than those newly diagnosed. Study was limited to peripheral blood, excluding thyroid tissue.

Material: peripheral blood mononuclear cells (PBMCs), obtained when the disease was refractory, from a patient treated with antithyroid drugs. The J gene is TRBJ2-7, the V gene TRBV7-9; 7 nucleotides line up with TRBD1. The TCR originated in a female donor with Graves disease. The DNA for the CDR3 is TGTGCCAGCAGCTCGACAGGGTTGTGGGACGAGCAGTACTTC. Its translation is CASSSTGLWDEQYF.